A single sample is the source of the 13 T cell receptor beta chains below, sequenced in a study of shared clonotypes between healthy human individuals. The repertoire was sequenced with immunoSEQ multiplex PCR; TCRdb's copy has only in-frame clones and lacks some. The profile shows 470,000 or so clones, roughly 80% of them singletons. Specimen: PBMCs. The origin of the receptors is a middle-aged woman in good health. Some clones in this sample may be carry-over from other donors' samples.

With respect to this clone: A read error is likely here: a far larger clone is one base away. J is TRBJ1-5 and V is TRBV6-1, with 8 bases aligning to TRBD1. Trimming at V came to 6 bases and at J to 9 bases, leaving 10 bases not matched to a gene. Germline V gene data show CDR1 as MNHNS and CDR2 as SASEGT. This CDR3 is 14 amino acids long. The CDR3 is CASRPGGADRPQHF. The CDR3 DNA reads as TGTGCCAGCAGGCCAGGGGGCGCGGATCGGCCCCAGCATTTT.

To note about this clone: One junction end does not reproduce the germline sequence, and a read error may be involved. This CDR3 reads CASSPGHGSSGVNVLTF. CDR3 sequence (DNA): TGTGCCAGCTCACCGGGACATGGATCCTCTGGGGTCAACGTCCTGACTTTC. V usage is TRBV18 and J usage is TRBJ2-6, with D possibly TRBD1 on 6 matching bases. CDR3 size: 17 residues. The germline CDR1 and CDR2 sequences are KGHSH and LQKENI.

The rearrangement links TRBV25-1 to TRBJ1-5; 8 bases align to TRBD1. Germline V lookup: CDR1 MGHDK, CDR2 SYGVNS. The CDR3 has 13 residues. Trimming at V came to 4 bases and at J to 5 bases, leaving 1 base not matched to a gene. CDR3 sequence (DNA): TGTGCCAGCAGTGGGACAGGGTATCAGCCCCAGCATTTT. It specifies CASSGTGYQPQHF.

This chain joins TRBV29-1 and TRBJ2-3; the match to TRBD2 covers 9 bases. The CDR3 is made up of 13 amino acids. With V trimmed by 6 bases and J by 4 bases, 5 bases remained unmatched. CDR1 is SQVTM, CDR2 ANQGSEA, per germline. The DNA for the CDR3 is TGCAGCGTCACAGCGGGAGGTGCAGATACGCAGTATTTT. Amino acids: CSVTAGGADTQYF.

Remarks on this clone: A single base is all that separates this from a far larger clone, so a read error is likely. The chain couples TRBV2 to TRBJ1-5; D gene ambiguous. The CDR3 extends over 14 amino acids. Between the trimmed V and J ends, which lost 4 bases and 2 bases, there was a span of 9 bases. Germline CDR1 is SNHLY and CDR2 is FYNNEI. The CDR3 nucleotides read TGTGCCAGCAGTGGAAGGGCCCGCAATCAGCCCCAGCATTTT. It yields the protein CASSGRARNQPQHF.

The chain couples TRBV2 to TRBJ1-2; D uncertain. Germline CDR1 is SNHLY and CDR2 is FYNNEI. Trimming cost V 2 bases and J 10 bases, with 8 bases left between them. This CDR3 spans 11 amino acids. CDR3 protein: CASSEWNAYTF. The CDR3 DNA is TGTGCCAGCAGTGAATGGAATGCCTACACCTTC.

The rearrangement links TRBV6-1 to TRBJ2-5, with TRBD1 matching over 8 bases. Gene TRBJ2-7 matches the end of the DNA better, so the J call may be wrong. Germline-derived CDR1 and CDR2 are MNHNS and SASEGT. This CDR3 is built from 15 residues. The CDR3 reads CASSEQTGEAYEQYF. Written as DNA, the CDR3 is TGTGCCAGCAGTGAACAGACAGGGGAGGCCTACGAGCAGTACTTC.

The chain joins TRBV19 to TRBJ2-7, with 8 bases fitting TRBD1. The CDR3 contains 15 residues. Trimming cost V 6 bases and J 1 base; bases outside gene matches: 8. CDR1 and CDR2 from the germline V gene are LNHDA and SQIVND (reference sequence). CDR3 sequence (DNA): TGTGCCAGTAGCCTTGGGACAGGCCTTTCCTACGAGCAGTACTTC. It specifies CASSLGTGLSYEQYF.

As concerns this clone: The same CDR3 also results from other DNA sequences found in this sample. The chain links TRBV15 to TRBJ1-2, with D hard to call. The V end lost 0 bases, the J end lost 4 bases, and 6 bases lay between the germline ends. Germline V CDR1 and CDR2: LNHNV, YYDKDF (reference sequence). This CDR3 region has 13 residues. The CDR3 spells CATSRDGSYGYTF. The DNA for the CDR3 is TGTGCCACCAGCAGAGATGGGTCCTATGGCTACACCTTC.

The CDR3: CASTGQINQPQHF. The CDR3 DNA reads as TGTGCCAGCACGGGGCAGATTAATCAGCCCCAGCATTTT. The rearrangement joins TRBV2 to TRBJ1-5; tentative D call: TRBD1 (5 bases). V lost 7 bases and J lost 4, with 11 bases in between. The CDR3 runs 13 residues. Germline V gene lookup returns CDR1 SNHLY and CDR2 FYNNEI.

V and J are TRBV4-2 and TRBJ1-4, with 7 bases aligning to TRBD1. The CDR3 consists of 17 residues. Germline V gives CDR1 LGHNA, CDR2 YNFKEQ. V shed 4 bases and J 5 bases; nucleotides not matched to a gene: 13. The CDR3 protein is CASSLRGGPTPNEKLFF. The CDR3 bases are TGTGCCAGCAGCCTTAGAGGGGGCCCCACCCCCAATGAAAAACTGTTTTTT.

V is TRBV15 and J is TRBJ1-4; TRBD1 matches at 7 bases. After removal of 4 bases from V and 3 bases from J, the junction contained 11 bases not matched to a gene. The V gene's germline CDR1 is LNHNV and CDR2 YYDKDF (reference sequence). This CDR3 spans 17 amino acids. This chain's CDR3 is CATSTLSRGPANEKLFF. In nucleotides, the CDR3 is TGTGCCACCAGCACCCTATCAAGGGGGCCGGCTAATGAAAAACTGTTTTTT.

This clone occurred many times. The chain is built from TRBV2 and TRBJ1-6, with a tentative D call TRBD1 (5 bases). This CDR3 comprises 15 residues. Trimming cost V 6 bases and J 4 bases, with 13 bases left between them. CDR1 is SNHLY and CDR2 is FYNNEI in the germline V gene. Here the CDR3 DNA reads TGTGCCAGCAGGGGGGGACCGGGTTATAATTCACCCCTCCACTTT. It translates to CASRGGPGYNSPLHF.